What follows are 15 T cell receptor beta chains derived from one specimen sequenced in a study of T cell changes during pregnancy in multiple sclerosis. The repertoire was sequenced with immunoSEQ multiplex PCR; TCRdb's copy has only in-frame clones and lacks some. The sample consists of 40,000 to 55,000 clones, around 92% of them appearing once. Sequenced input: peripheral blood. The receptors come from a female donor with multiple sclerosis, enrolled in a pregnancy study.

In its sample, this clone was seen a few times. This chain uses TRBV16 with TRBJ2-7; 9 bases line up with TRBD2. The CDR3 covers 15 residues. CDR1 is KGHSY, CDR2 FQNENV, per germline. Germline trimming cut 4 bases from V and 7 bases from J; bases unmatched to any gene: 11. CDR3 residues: CASSPSFSGSLEQYF. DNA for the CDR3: TGTGCCAGCAGCCCATCGTTTAGCGGGAGCCTTGAGCAGTACTTC.

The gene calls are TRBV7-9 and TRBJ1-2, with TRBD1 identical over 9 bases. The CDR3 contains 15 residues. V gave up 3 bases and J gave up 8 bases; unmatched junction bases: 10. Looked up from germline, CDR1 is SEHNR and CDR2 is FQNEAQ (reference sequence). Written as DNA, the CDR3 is TGTGCCAGCAGCTTCACAGGGGGCGATGCTAGGGGCTACACCTTC. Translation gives CASSFTGGDARGYTF.

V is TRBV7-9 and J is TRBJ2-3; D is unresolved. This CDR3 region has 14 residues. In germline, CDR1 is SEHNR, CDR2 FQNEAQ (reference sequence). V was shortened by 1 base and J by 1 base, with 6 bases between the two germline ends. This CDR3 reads CASSLVAGTDTQYF. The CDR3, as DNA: TGTGCCAGCAGCTTAGTAGCTGGCACAGATACGCAGTATTTT.

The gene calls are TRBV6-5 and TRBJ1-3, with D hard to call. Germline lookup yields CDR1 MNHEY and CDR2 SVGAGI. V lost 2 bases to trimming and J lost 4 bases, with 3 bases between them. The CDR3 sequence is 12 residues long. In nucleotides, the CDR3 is TGTGCCAGCAGTTACCCGGGAAACACCATATATTTT. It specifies CASSYPGNTIYF.

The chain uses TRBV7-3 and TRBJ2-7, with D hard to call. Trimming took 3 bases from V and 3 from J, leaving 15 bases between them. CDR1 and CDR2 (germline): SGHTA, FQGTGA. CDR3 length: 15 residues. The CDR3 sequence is CASSFARPPVYEQYF. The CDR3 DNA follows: TGTGCCAGCAGCTTTGCGCGGCCGCCAGTCTACGAGCAGTACTTC.

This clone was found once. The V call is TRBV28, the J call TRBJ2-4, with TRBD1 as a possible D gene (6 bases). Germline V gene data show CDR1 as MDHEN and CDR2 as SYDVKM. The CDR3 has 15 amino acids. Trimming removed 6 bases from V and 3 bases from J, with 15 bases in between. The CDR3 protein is CASSQWGRGKNIQYF. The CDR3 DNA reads TGTGCCAGCAGCCAATGGGGGCGCGGCAAAAACATTCAGTACTTC.

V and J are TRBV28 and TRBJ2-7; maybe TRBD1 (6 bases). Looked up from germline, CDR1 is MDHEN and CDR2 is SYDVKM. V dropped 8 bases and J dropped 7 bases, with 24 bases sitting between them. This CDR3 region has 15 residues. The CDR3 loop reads CASSTRGEWVREQYF. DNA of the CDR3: TGTGCCAGCTCCACCAGGGGTGAATGGGTGCGAGAGCAGTACTTC.

The CDR3 DNA is TGCGCCAGCAGCCAAGCCCCGGGCAATCAGCCCCAGCATTTT. Its protein is CASSQAPGNQPQHF. The chain uses TRBV4-1 and TRBJ1-5; no clear D. Trimming pared 1 base from V and 2 bases from J, leaving 6 bases between. Germline V gene lookup returns CDR1 MGHRA and CDR2 YSYEKL. The CDR3 consists of 14 residues.

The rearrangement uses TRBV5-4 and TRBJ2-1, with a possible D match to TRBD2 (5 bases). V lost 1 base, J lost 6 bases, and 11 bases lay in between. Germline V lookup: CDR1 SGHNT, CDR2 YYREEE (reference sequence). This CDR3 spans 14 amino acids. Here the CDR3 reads CASSLSPGSNEQFF. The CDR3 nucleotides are TGTGCCAGCAGCTTGTCCCCGGGAAGCAATGAGCAGTTCTTC.

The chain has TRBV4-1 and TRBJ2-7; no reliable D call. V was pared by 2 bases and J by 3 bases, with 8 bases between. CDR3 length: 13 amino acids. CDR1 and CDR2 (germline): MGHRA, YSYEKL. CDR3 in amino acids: CASSQTVNYEQYF. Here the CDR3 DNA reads TGCGCCAGCAGCCAAACAGTAAACTACGAGCAGTACTTC.

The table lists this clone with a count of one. CDR3 in amino acids: CASSKTGVNTQYF. In nucleotides, the CDR3 is TGTGCCAGCAGCAAAACAGGGGTGAATACGCAGTATTTT. The rearrangement joins TRBV28 to TRBJ2-3, with 7 bases matching TRBD1. V lost 6 bases, J lost 7 bases, and 7 bases stayed unmatched. The CDR3 loop spans 13 amino acids. Germline lookup yields CDR1 MDHEN and CDR2 SYDVKM. The full variable domain, with the rest looked up from reference TRBV28 and TRBJ2-3, is DVKVTQSSRYLVKRTGEKVFLECVQDMDHENMFWYRQDPGLGLRLIYFSYDVKMKEKGDIPEGYSVSREKKERFSLILESASTNQTSMYLCASSKTGVNTQYFGPGTRLTVL.

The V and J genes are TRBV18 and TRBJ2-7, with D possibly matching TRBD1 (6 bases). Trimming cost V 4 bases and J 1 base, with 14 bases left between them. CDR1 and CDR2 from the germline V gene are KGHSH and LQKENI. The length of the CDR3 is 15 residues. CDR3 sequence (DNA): TGTGCCAGCTCACTCCGGGACACCGCTTCCTACGAGCAGTACTTC. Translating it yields CASSLRDTASYEQYF.

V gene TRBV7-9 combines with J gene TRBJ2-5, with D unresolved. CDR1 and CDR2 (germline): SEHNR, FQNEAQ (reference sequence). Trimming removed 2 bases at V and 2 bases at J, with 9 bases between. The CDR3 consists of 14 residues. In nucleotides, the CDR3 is TGTGCCAGCAGCTTAAGGGCAAAACAAGAGACCCAGTACTTC. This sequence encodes CASSLRAKQETQYF.

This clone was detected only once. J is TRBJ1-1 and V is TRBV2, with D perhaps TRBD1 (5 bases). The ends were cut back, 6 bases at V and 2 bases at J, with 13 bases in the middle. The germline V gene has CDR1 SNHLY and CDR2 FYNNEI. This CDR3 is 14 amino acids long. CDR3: CASSNGGINTEAFF. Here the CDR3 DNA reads TGTGCCAGCAGCAATGGGGGAATTAACACTGAAGCTTTCTTT. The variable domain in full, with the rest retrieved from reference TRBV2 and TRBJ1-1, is EPEVTQTPSHQVTQMGQEVILRCVPISNHLYFYWYRQILGQKVEFLVSFYNNEISEKSEIFDDQFSVERPDGSNFTLKIRSTKLEDSAMYFCASSNGGINTEAFFGQGTRLTVV.

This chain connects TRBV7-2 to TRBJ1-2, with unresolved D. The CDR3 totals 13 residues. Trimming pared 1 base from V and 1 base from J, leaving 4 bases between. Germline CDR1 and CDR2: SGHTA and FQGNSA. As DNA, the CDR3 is TGTGCCAGCAGCTTAGATCATAACTATGGCTACACCTTC. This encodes CASSLDHNYGYTF.